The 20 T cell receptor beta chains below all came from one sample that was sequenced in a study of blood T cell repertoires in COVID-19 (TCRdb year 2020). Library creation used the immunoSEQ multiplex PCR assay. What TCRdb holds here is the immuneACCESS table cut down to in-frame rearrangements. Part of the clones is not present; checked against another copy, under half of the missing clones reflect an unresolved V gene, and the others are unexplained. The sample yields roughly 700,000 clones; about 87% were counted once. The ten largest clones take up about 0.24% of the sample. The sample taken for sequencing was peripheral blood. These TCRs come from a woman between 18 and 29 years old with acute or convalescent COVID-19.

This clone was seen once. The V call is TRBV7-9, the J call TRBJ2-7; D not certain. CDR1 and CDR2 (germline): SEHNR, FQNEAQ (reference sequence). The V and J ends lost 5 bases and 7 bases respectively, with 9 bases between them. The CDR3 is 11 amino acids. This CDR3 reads CASSPLEEQYF. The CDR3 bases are TGTGCCAGCAGCCCCCTCGAGGAGCAGTACTTC.

CDR3 region: CASSLERYSPLHF. The CDR3 nucleotides read TGTGCCAGCAGCTTAGAACGGTATTCACCCCTCCACTTT. The chain has TRBV7-3 and TRBJ1-6; D call uncertain. The CDR3 contains 13 residues. The V and J ends lost 2 bases and 8 bases respectively, with 7 bases between them. In germline, CDR1 is SGHTA, CDR2 FQGTGA.

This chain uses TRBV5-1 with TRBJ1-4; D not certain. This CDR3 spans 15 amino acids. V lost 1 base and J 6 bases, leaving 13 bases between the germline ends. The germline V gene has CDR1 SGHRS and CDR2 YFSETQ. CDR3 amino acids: CASSLSVGDYEKLFF. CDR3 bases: TGCGCCAGCAGCTTGTCCGTTGGCGACTATGAAAAACTGTTTTTT.

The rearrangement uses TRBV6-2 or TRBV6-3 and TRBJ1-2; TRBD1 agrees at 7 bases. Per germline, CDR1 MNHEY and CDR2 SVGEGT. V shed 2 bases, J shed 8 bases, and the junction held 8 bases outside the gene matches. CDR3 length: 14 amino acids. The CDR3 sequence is CASSYTGQLTGYTF. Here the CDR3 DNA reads TGTGCCAGCAGTTACACGGGACAGCTTACCGGCTACACCTTC.

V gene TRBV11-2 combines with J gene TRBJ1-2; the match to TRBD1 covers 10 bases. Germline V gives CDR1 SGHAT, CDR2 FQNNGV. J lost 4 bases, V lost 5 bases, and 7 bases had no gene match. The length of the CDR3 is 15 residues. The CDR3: CASSPTGTGAYGYTF. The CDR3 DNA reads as TGTGCCAGCAGCCCAACCGGGACAGGGGCCTATGGCTACACCTTC.

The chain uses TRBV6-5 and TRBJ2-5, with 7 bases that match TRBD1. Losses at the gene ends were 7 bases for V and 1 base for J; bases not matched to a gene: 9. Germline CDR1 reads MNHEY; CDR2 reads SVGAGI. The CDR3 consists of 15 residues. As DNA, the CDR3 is TGTGCCAGCACCTCTGGGGACAGCTTCCAAGAGACCCAGTACTTC. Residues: CASTSGDSFQETQYF.

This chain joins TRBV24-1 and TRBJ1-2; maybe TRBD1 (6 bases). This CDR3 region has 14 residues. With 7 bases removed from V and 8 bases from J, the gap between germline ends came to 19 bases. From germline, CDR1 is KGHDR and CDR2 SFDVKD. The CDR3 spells CATSLQDRTGGYTF. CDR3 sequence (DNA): TGTGCCACCAGCCTACAGGACCGCACAGGGGGCTACACCTTC.

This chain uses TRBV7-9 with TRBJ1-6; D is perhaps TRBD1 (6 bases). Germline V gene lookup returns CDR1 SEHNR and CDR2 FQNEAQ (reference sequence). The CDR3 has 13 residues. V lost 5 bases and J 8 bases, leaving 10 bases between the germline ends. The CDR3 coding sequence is TGTGCCAGCAGCCAATCAGGGGATTCACCCCTCCACTTT. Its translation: CASSQSGDSPLHF. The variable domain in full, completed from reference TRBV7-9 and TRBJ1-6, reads DTGVSQNPRHKITKRGQNVTFRCDPISEHNRLYWYRQTLGQGPEFLTYFQNEAQLEKSRLLSDRFSAERPKGSFSTLEIQRTEQGDSAMYLCASSQSGDSPLHFGNGTRLTVT.

Here the CDR3 DNA reads TGTGCCAGCTACAGGGGTTTTAGCAATCAGCCCCAGCATTTT. Translated: CASYRGFSNQPQHF. The V gene is TRBV28, the J gene TRBJ1-5; the match to TRBD1 covers 7 bases. The J segment lost 0 bases and the V segment lost 8 bases, leaving 4 bases of the junction unmatched. Germline V gives CDR1 MDHEN, CDR2 SYDVKM. The length of the CDR3 is 14 residues.

This CDR3 reads CASSPAAGVNYGYTF. CDR3 DNA sequence: TGTGCCAGCAGCCCGGCCGCCGGGGTAAACTATGGCTACACCTTC. This rearrangement joins TRBV27 to TRBJ1-2; unclear D gene. With 6 bases removed from V and 2 bases from J, the gap between germline ends came to 16 bases. Per germline, CDR1 MNHEY and CDR2 SMNVEV (reference sequence). The length of the CDR3 is 15 residues.

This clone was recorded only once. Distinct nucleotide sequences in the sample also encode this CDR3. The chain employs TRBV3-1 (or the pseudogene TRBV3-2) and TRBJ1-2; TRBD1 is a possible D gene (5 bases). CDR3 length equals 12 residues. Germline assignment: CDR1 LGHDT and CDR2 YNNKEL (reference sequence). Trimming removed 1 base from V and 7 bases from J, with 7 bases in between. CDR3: CASSQVRGGYTF. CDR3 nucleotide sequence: TGTGCCAGCAGCCAAGTAAGGGGTGGCTACACCTTC.

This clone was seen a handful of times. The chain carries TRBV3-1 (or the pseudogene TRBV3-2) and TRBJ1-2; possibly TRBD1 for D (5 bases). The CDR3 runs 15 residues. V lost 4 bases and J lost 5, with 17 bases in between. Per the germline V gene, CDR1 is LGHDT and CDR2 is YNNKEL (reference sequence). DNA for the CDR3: TGTGCCAGCAGCCCGGGGGGAGGGGCGACATATGGCTACACCTTC. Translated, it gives CASSPGGGATYGYTF.

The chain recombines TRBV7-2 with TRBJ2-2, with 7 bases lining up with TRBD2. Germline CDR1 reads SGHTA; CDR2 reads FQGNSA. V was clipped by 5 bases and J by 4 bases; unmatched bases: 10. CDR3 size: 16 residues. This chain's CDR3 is CASSPRAGLLTGELFF. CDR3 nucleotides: TGTGCCAGCAGCCCCCGAGCGGGGCTCCTCACCGGGGAGCTGTTTTTT.

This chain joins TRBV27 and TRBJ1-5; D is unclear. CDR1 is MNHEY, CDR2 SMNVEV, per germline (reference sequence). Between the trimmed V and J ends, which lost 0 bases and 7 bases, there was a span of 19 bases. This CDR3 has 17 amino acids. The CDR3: CASSLSAPDSASQPQHF. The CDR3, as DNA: TGTGCCAGCAGTTTATCCGCCCCGGACTCCGCTAGCCAGCCCCAGCATTTT.

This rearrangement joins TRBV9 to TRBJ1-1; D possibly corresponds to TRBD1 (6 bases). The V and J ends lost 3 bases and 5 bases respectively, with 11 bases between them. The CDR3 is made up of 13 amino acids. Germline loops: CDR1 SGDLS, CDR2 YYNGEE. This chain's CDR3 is CASSATGQTEAFF. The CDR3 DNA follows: TGTGCCAGCAGCGCCACAGGGCAAACTGAAGCTTTCTTT.

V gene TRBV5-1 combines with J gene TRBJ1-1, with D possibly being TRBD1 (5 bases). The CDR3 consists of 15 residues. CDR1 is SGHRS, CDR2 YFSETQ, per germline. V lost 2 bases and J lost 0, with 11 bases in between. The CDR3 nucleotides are TGCGCCAGCAGCTTAACAGGTCTCGTGAACACTGAAGCTTTCTTT. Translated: CASSLTGLVNTEAFF.

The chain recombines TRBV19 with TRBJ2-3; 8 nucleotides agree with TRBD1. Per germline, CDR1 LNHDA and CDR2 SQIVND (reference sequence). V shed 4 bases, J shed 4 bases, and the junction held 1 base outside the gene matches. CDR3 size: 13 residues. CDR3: CASSTGGADTQYF. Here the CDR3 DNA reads TGTGCCAGTAGTACAGGGGGCGCAGATACGCAGTATTTT.

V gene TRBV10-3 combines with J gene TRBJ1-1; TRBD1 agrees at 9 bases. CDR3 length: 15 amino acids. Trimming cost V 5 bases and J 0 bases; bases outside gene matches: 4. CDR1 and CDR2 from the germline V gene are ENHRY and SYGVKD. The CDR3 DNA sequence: TGTGCCATCAGTCCCGGGACAGGGATGAACACTGAAGCTTTCTTT. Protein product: CAISPGTGMNTEAFF.

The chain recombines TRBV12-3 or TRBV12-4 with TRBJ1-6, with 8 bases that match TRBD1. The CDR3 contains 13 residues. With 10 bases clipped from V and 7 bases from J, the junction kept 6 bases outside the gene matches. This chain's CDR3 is CATRTGMNSPLHF. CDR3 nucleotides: TGTGCCACACGGACAGGGATGAATTCACCCCTCCACTTT.

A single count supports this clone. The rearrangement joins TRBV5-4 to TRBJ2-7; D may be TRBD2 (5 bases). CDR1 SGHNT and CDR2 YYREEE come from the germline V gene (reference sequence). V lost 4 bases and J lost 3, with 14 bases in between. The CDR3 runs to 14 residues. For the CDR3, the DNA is TGTGCCAGCAGCGAAGGCGTTGGGAGCTACGAGCAGTACTTC. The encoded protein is CASSEGVGSYEQYF.